This T cell receptor beta chain was captured by sequencing in a study of OX40 agonist ivuxolimab in advanced cancers. General study results and limits: Among T cells, CD8+ cells averaged more expanded clones than CD4+ cells.

On this clone: Antigen: not known.

Germline values: CDR1 LGHNA, CDR2 YSLEER. The CDR3 is made up of 12 amino acids. The V end was cut by 4 bases, the J end by 8 bases, with 8 bases between. Data came from immunoSEQ multiplex PCR; TCRdb stores just in-frame clones and leaves some out. Of about 88,000 clones listed, 85% were seen once; the top ten hold approximately 0.22%. The V gene is TRBV4-3, the J gene TRBJ1-4; D remains unclear. The TCR comes from an adult with an advanced solid tumor such as melanoma, head and neck, liver or kidney cancer. The source was CD4+ or CD8+ T cells sorted from blood, collected in a trial of the OX40 agonist ivuxolimab. The CDR3 coding sequence is TGCGCCAGCAGCCGCGGTAGGGAAAAACTGTTTTTT. Its translation is CASSRGREKLFF.